A single sample gave rise to the 25 T cell receptor beta chains below, sequenced in a study of T cell changes during pregnancy in multiple sclerosis. The protocol was immunoSEQ multiplex PCR, while the TCRdb copy is restricted to in-frame clones and leaves out a portion. The sample contains under 50,000 clones, 90% to 95% of which appear only once. The specimen was CD4+ T cells from peripheral blood mononuclear cells, collected in the second trimester of pregnancy. The receptors were gathered from a female donor in good health, enrolled as a control in a pregnancy study.

This chain connects TRBV14 to TRBJ2-1; D not resolved. This CDR3 spans 14 amino acids. With 1 base removed from V and 7 bases from J, the gap between germline ends came to 11 bases. The germline gives CDR1 SGHDN, CDR2 FVKESK. CDR3 sequence reads: CASSQAQFRNEQFF. The DNA of the CDR3 is TGTGCCAGCAGCCAAGCACAGTTCAGGAATGAGCAGTTCTTC.

The V gene is TRBV7-9, the J gene TRBJ2-7, with D maybe TRBD1 (6 bases). This CDR3 contains 14 residues. Germline values: CDR1 SEHNR, CDR2 FQNEAQ (reference sequence). The ends were cut back, 6 bases at V and 0 bases at J, with 12 bases in the middle. This chain's CDR3 is CASRMQGGSYEQYF. The DNA for the CDR3 is TGTGCCAGCAGGATGCAAGGGGGCTCCTACGAGCAGTACTTC.

The CDR3 loop reads CASSQHGGANTGELFF. In DNA, the CDR3 is TGTGCCAGCAGCCAACATGGGGGGGCGAACACCGGGGAGCTGTTTTTT. J is TRBJ2-2 and V is TRBV14, with 7 positions matching TRBD2. The J segment lost 0 bases and the V segment lost 2 bases, leaving 3 bases of the junction unmatched. This CDR3 comprises 16 residues. Germline CDR1 SGHDN, CDR2 FVKESK.

This chain uses TRBV6-5 with TRBJ2-5, with 9 bases matching TRBD1. Germline loops: CDR1 MNHEY, CDR2 SVGAGI. The CDR3 length is 13 residues. V lost 6 bases to trimming and J lost 7 bases; unmatched junction nucleotides: 6. The chain's CDR3 is CASSRQGERTQYF. CDR3 DNA: TGTGCCAGCAGCCGACAGGGGGAGAGGACCCAGTACTTC.

This clone was counted between two and nine times. The genes are TRBV5-1 and TRBJ1-1, with D uncertain. Trimming removed 3 bases from V and 3 bases from J, with 9 bases in between. The CDR3 spans 13 residues. Germline V gene data show CDR1 as SGHRS and CDR2 as YFSETQ. CDR3: CASSSDIHTEAFF. For the CDR3, the DNA is TGCGCCAGCAGCTCTGACATTCACACTGAAGCTTTCTTT. The full variable domain, its missing parts supplied by reference TRBV5-1 and TRBJ1-1, is KAGVTQTPRYLIKTRGQQVTLSCSPISGHRSVSWYQQTPGQGLQFLFEYFSETQRNKGNFPGRFSGRQFSNSRSEMNVSTLELGDSALYLCASSSDIHTEAFFGQGTRLTVV.

This clone was seen once. This chain connects TRBV19 to TRBJ1-6; 10 bases map to TRBD1. The J segment lost 9 bases and the V segment lost 5 bases, leaving 13 bases of the junction unmatched. The CDR3 runs to 17 residues. The germline CDR1 and CDR2 sequences are LNHDA and SQIVND (reference sequence). This CDR3 is CASSATGTGVSASPLHF. In DNA form, the CDR3 reads TGTGCCAGTAGTGCCACCGGGACAGGGGTGAGTGCTTCACCCCTCCACTTT.

The genes are TRBV6-5 and TRBJ2-5, with 7 bases identical to TRBD1. CDR1 MNHEY and CDR2 SVGAGI come from the germline V gene. CDR3 length: 15 residues. After removal of 0 bases from V and 7 bases from J, the junction contained 8 bases not matched to a gene. CDR3 protein: CASSYSAKGAATQYF. The CDR3 DNA reads TGTGCCAGCAGTTACTCAGCTAAGGGGGCAGCGACCCAGTACTTC.

The V gene is TRBV5-6, the J gene TRBJ1-1; the match to TRBD1 covers 7 bases. The ends lost 7 bases at V and 2 bases at J; junction bases unmatched: 11. The length of the CDR3 is 15 residues. CDR1 and CDR2 from the germline V gene are SGHDT and YYEEEE. The CDR3 nucleotides read TGTGCCAGCGGGCGGAAGGACAGGCTCAACACTGAAGCTTTCTTT. Its protein product is CASGRKDRLNTEAFF.

The CDR3 protein is CASSGGGTRGVGELFF. CDR3 DNA sequence: TGTGCCAGCAGTGGTGGCGGGACTAGAGGTGTCGGGGAGCTGTTTTTT. V is TRBV2 and J is TRBJ2-2, with 8 bases matching TRBD2. Germline V gene data show CDR1 as SNHLY and CDR2 as FYNNEI. The CDR3 consists of 16 residues. V lost 4 bases to trimming and J lost 7 bases; unmatched junction nucleotides: 11.

This chain connects TRBV15 to TRBJ2-3; no clear D gene. Trimming took off 1 base at V and 5 bases at J, with 10 bases between the two ends. Looked up from germline, CDR1 is LNHNV and CDR2 is YYDKDF (reference sequence). This CDR3 has 14 amino acids. CDR3 nucleotide sequence: TGTGCCACCAGCAGAGTGCCAGGTCGAGATACGCAGTATTTT. It specifies CATSRVPGRDTQYF.

The gene calls are TRBV5-1 and TRBJ2-3; D is unclear. Trimming pared 2 bases from V and 0 bases from J, leaving 10 bases between. This CDR3 is 15 amino acids long. From germline, CDR1 is SGHRS and CDR2 YFSETQ. CDR3 sequence reads: CASSFTGVSTDTQYF. In DNA, the CDR3 is TGCGCCAGCAGCTTCACCGGTGTTAGCACAGATACGCAGTATTTT.

The V gene is TRBV4-1, the J gene TRBJ1-1, with a tentative D call TRBD1 (5 bases). Germline lookup yields CDR1 MGHRA and CDR2 YSYEKL. V lost 5 bases, J lost 11 bases, and 30 bases lay in between. The CDR3 totals 17 residues. CDR3 amino acids: CASSAVRGTAGLFLAFF. CDR3 nucleotides: TGCGCCAGCAGCGCCGTTCGGGGGACGGCGGGTTTGTTTTTGGCTTTCTTT.

The chain uses TRBV9 and TRBJ2-7, with 8 bases matching TRBD2. The J segment lost 1 base and the V segment lost 10 bases, leaving 4 bases of the junction unmatched. CDR1 and CDR2 from the germline V gene are SGDLS and YYNGEE. This CDR3 comprises 12 residues. The CDR3 DNA sequence: TGTGCCTCCGGGGGGGGGTCCTACGAGCAGTACTTC. As protein: CASGGGSYEQYF.

This clone was observed a single time. The rearrangement uses TRBV5-1 and TRBJ1-3; no firm D call. Germline CDR1 SGHRS, CDR2 YFSETQ. V dropped 0 bases and J dropped 0 bases, with 7 bases sitting between them. The CDR3 totals 15 residues. CDR3 sequence: CASSLGHSSGNTIYF. The CDR3 nucleotides are TGCGCCAGCAGCTTGGGCCACAGCTCTGGAAACACCATATATTTT.

The chain combines TRBV7-2 with TRBJ1-2; D is uncertain. Germline V gene lookup returns CDR1 SGHTA and CDR2 FQGNSA. This CDR3 spans 13 amino acids. The germline V and J ends were trimmed by 3 bases and 5 bases, with 10 bases remaining between them. The CDR3 DNA is TGTGCCAGCAGCTTGACATACCCTTATGGCTACACCTTC. It translates to CASSLTYPYGYTF.

The rearrangement links TRBV4-1 to TRBJ2-7; D perhaps matches TRBD1 (5 bases). The CDR3 is 17 amino acids. The V end lost 4 bases, the J end lost 2 bases, and 21 bases lay between the germline ends. CDR1 is MGHRA and CDR2 is YSYEKL in the germline V gene. CDR3: CASSRWILGERAYEQYF. The CDR3 region has the DNA TGCGCCAGCAGCCGGTGGATTTTAGGGGAAAGAGCCTACGAGCAGTACTTC.

This chain joins TRBV5-1 and TRBJ2-7, with a tentative D call TRBD2 (5 bases). This CDR3 region has 12 residues. Germline assignment: CDR1 SGHRS and CDR2 YFSETQ. V gave up 2 bases and J gave up 3 bases, with 6 bases separating them. The CDR3 sequence: CASSFRGYEQYF. CDR3 DNA: TGCGCCAGCAGCTTTCGGGGCTACGAGCAGTACTTC. Together with reference TRBV5-1 and TRBJ2-7, the CDR3 gives the full variable domain: KAGVTQTPRYLIKTRGQQVTLSCSPISGHRSVSWYQQTPGQGLQFLFEYFSETQRNKGNFPGRFSGRQFSNSRSEMNVSTLELGDSALYLCASSFRGYEQYFGPGTRLTVT.

CDR3 region: CASSQDPTRGEQFF. For the CDR3, the DNA is TGCGCCAGCAGCCAAGATCCCACCCGGGGTGAGCAGTTCTTC. The chain couples TRBV4-3 to TRBJ2-1; TRBD2 is a possible D gene (5 bases). Germline CDR1 reads LGHNA; CDR2 reads YSLEER. The CDR3 length is 14 residues. Trimming took 0 bases from V and 9 from J, leaving 12 bases between them.

The chain recombines TRBV10-3 with TRBJ2-5; 9 nucleotides match TRBD1. In germline, CDR1 is ENHRY, CDR2 SYGVKD. The trim removed 3 bases at V and 6 bases at J, leaving 14 bases unmatched. The CDR3 totals 17 residues. CDR3 amino acids: CAISDLRGQGMGQTQYF. The CDR3 DNA is TGTGCCATCAGTGACTTACGGGGACAGGGTATGGGACAGACCCAGTACTTC.

This chain links TRBV4-3 with TRBJ2-1; TRBD2 agrees at 12 bases. Germline CDR1 reads LGHNA; CDR2 reads YSLEER. The CDR3 has 17 amino acids. J was trimmed by 6 bases and V by 2 bases; bases with no gene match: 8. CDR3 bases: TGCGCCAGCAGCCAACACCCTACTAGCGGGGGGAGCAATGAGCAGTTCTTC. Its protein product is CASSQHPTSGGSNEQFF.

This sequence joins TRBV6-4 and TRBJ1-2, with 8 nucleotides matching TRBD1. After removal of 2 bases from V and 5 bases from J, the junction contained 7 bases not matched to a gene. From germline, CDR1 is MRHNA and CDR2 SNTAGT. The CDR3 is 15 residues long. CDR3 in amino acids: CASSDGPGQEYGYTF. CDR3 sequence (DNA): TGTGCCAGCAGTGACGGACCGGGACAGGAATATGGCTACACCTTC.

The chain carries TRBV9 and TRBJ2-3; 10 nucleotides align to TRBD1. The CDR3 spans 15 residues. The germline V gene has CDR1 SGDLS and CDR2 YYNGEE. J gave up 4 bases and V 4 bases, and 6 bases lay outside the gene matches. The DNA of the CDR3 is TGTGCCAGCAGCAGAGGACAGGGGGGACCAGATACGCAGTATTTT. Protein: CASSRGQGGPDTQYF.

The chain carries TRBV2 and TRBJ1-1; D possibly corresponds to TRBD1 (6 bases). Trimming took 1 base from V and 6 from J, leaving 18 bases between them. The CDR3 consists of 16 residues. Germline CDR1 is SNHLY and CDR2 is FYNNEI. CDR3: CASSEEYLLRTAEAFF. In DNA form, the CDR3 reads TGTGCCAGCAGTGAAGAATATCTACTCAGGACAGCTGAAGCTTTCTTT.

This chain links TRBV2 with TRBJ1-5; 9 positions agree with TRBD1. The CDR3 spans 15 residues. V trimming: 7 bases; J trimming: 3 bases; junction bases outside the gene matches: 7. From germline, CDR1 is SNHLY and CDR2 FYNNEI. CDR3 sequence reads: CASTRTGADNQPQHF. CDR3 bases: TGTGCCAGCACTAGGACAGGGGCGGACAATCAGCCCCAGCATTTT.

This clone was seen a single time. This chain joins TRBV7-2 and TRBJ1-1; D perhaps matches TRBD1 (6 bases). Trimming shortened V by 1 base and J by 1 base, and 10 bases separated the two germline ends. Germline assignment: CDR1 SGHTA and CDR2 FQGNSA. This CDR3 has 15 amino acids. Here the CDR3 DNA reads TGTGCCAGCAGCTTAGTCAGGGGACGGAACACTGAAGCTTTCTTT. Its translation: CASSLVRGRNTEAFF.